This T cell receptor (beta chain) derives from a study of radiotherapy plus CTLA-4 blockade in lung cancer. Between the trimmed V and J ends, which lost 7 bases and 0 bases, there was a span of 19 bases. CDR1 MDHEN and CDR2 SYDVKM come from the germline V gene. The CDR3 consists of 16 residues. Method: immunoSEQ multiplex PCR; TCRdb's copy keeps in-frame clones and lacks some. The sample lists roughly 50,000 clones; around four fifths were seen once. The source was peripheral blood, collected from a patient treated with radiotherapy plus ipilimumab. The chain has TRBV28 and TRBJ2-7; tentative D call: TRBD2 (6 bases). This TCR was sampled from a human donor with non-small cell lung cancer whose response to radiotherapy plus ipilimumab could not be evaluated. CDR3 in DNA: TGTGCCAGCATGTCGGCCGGGACTCAAACCTCCTACGAGCAGTACTTC. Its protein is CASMSAGTQTSYEQYF.